Listed below are T cell receptor beta chains from one sample, sequenced in a study of blood T cell repertoires in COVID-19. Using immunoSEQ multiplex PCR, the repertoire was profiled, and TCRdb retains in-frame clones only, with some absent. The sample has 350,000 to 400,000 clones, around 90% seen once. Material: PBMCs or T cells enriched from blood (not recorded which). These receptors originate from a woman under 30 who had recovered from COVID-19. Each CDR3 is given with its conserved first and last residue. Fields, in order: clone size, J gene, V gene, D gene, CDR3 DNA, CDR3 protein. D genes are given only for firm matches. Clone size is shown for a subset of rows, as once, few, many or a class of expanded clone.

- TRBJ1-5 TRBV6-2/TRBV6-3 TRBD1 TGTGCCAGCAGTTACGGGGGGACAGGAGGGGTGAGCAATCAGCCCCAGCATTTT CASSYGGTGGVSNQPQHF
- TRBJ2-7 TRBV3-1/TRBV3-2 - TGTGCCAGCAGCCAGCCCGCCGTTTCAGCCTACGAGCAGTACTTC CASSQPAVSAYEQYF
- TRBJ1-6 TRBV11-2 - TGTGCCAGCAGTCCCGACGGAGAAGGCTTTTATAATTCACCCCTCCACTTT CASSPDGEGFYNSPLHF
- TRBJ1-1 TRBV4-1 - TGCGCCAGCAGCCTAGTACGAGGGATGAACACTGAAGCTTTCTTT CASSLVRGMNTEAFF
- TRBJ2-7 TRBV2 TRBD2 TGTGCCAGCAGTGATGGTTTTAGGCGGGGGAGTTCCTACGAGCAGTACTTC CASSDGFRRGSSYEQYF
- TRBJ2-1 TRBV5-1 TRBD2 TGCGCCAGCAGCTTAGGACTAGCGGGGTTGAGCTCCTACAATGAGCAGTTCTTC CASSLGLAGLSSYNEQFF
- TRBJ1-2 TRBV30 TRBD1 TGTGCCTGGAGTGTTACCCGGGCAGGGGGCGGCTATGGCTACACCTTC CAWSVTRAGGGYGYTF
- TRBJ2-1 TRBV5-6 TRBD2 TGTGCCAGCAGCTTGGGGCTAGCGGGGGGTCGTTACAATGAGCAGTTCTTC CASSLGLAGGRYNEQFF
- TRBJ2-5 TRBV27 TRBD2 TGTGCCAGCAGTTTATACCCCCCCCTAGCGGGGCCCCAAGAGACCCAGTACTTC CASSLYPPLAGPQETQYF
- TRBJ2-1 TRBV11-3 TRBD2 TGTGCCAGCAGCTTACCTAGCGGGGGGGCAAACAATGAGCAGTTCTTC CASSLPSGGANNEQFF
- TRBJ1-1 TRBV5-4 TRBD1 TGTGCCAGCAGCCCCCCGGACAGGGGGGGCACTGAAGCTTTCTTT CASSPPDRGGTEAFF
- TRBJ1-5 TRBV10-1 - TGCGCCAGCAGTGAGCATCTACCACGCACGAGCAATCAGCCCCAGCATTTT CASSEHLPRTSNQPQHF
- TRBJ1-1 TRBV2 - TGTGCCAGCAGTGAAGGGCTGGAAGCTTTCTTT CASSEGLEAFF
- TRBJ2-2 TRBV5-1 TRBD1 TGCGCCAGCAGCCTCTGGGACAGGGTGCCGGTGGAGCTGTTTTTT CASSLWDRVPVELFF
- TRBJ1-2 TRBV6-2/TRBV6-3 - TGTGCCAGCAGTTATGAGGTGAACTATGGCTACACCTTC CASSYEVNYGYTF
- TRBJ2-2 TRBV7-2 - TGTGCCAGCAGCTTATTTTCGTGGACAGTGACCGGGGAGCTGTTTTTT CASSLFSWTVTGELFF
- TRBJ1-5 TRBV2 - TGTGCCAGCAGAGACGGACTAGCGGGTGGGAAGCCCCAGCATTTT CASRDGLAGGKPQHF
few TRBJ1-1 TRBV11-2 - TGTGCCAGCAGCTTAGTAGGAGGCACTGAAGCTTTCTTT CASSLVGGTEAFF
- TRBJ2-7 TRBV30 - TGTGCCTGGAGTTCGGACTGGACCTACGAGCAGTACTTC CAWSSDWTYEQYF
once TRBJ2-3 TRBV29-1 - TGCAGCCCGATAGCGTTGTCGGCAGATACGCAGTATTTT CSPIALSADTQYF
- TRBJ2-7 TRBV27 TRBD1 TGTGCCAGCAGTTTGGGGACAGCCTACGAGCAGTACTTC CASSLGTAYEQYF
few TRBJ1-5 TRBV5-8 TRBD1 TGTGCCAGCTTTCCGGGACAGGGGGCAATTCAGCCCCAGCATTTT CASFPGQGAIQPQHF
- TRBJ2-3 TRBV23-1 TRBD1 TGCGCCAGCAGCCCCTGCAGGGGGCGCGGGACAGATACGCAGTATTTT CASSPCRGRGTDTQYF
- TRBJ2-7 TRBV19 - TGTGCCACCTCGGACAGAAACTCCTACGAGCAGTACTTC CATSDRNSYEQYF
- TRBJ1-2 TRBV14 - TGTGCCAGCAGCCAAGTTGCGGAAATTAACTATGGCTACACCTTC CASSQVAEINYGYTF
- TRBJ2-3 TRBV4-3 TRBD2 TGCGCCAGCAGCCACGAGCGGGGTAACGCGGATACGCAGTATTTT CASSHERGNADTQYF
- TRBJ1-6 TRBV6-5 TRBD1 TGTGCCAGCAGGCGGTCCCGGGACAGGGTAGGTCCCCTCCACTTT CASRRSRDRVGPLHF
- TRBJ1-2 TRBV6-5 - TGTGCCAGCAGTTGGCCGGGTTTGGAAGTCGACTATGGCTACACCTTC CASSWPGLEVDYGYTF
- TRBJ2-5 TRBV15 TRBD2 TGTGCCACCAGCCGCGGGGGTGTACGCCAAGAGACCCAGTACTTC CATSRGGVRQETQYF